This TCR beta chain was captured in a study of T cell responses to AZD1222 COVID-19 vaccine. Sequenced by immunoSEQ multiplex PCR; TCRdb stores in-frame clones only, minus some. The profile shows roughly 15,000 clones, over 60% of them singletons. The source is an adult who received the AZD1222 COVID-19 vaccine. The material was peripheral blood, obtained 28 days after the second AZD1222 dose.

This CDR3 reads CASRPSGVSSYEQYF. The CDR3 DNA is TGTGCCAGCAGGCCCTCAGGGGTGAGCTCCTACGAGCAGTACTTC. The V call is TRBV6-5, the J call TRBJ2-7; a weak D match, TRBD1 (6 bases). With 6 bases removed from V and 0 bases from J, the gap between germline ends came to 15 bases. This CDR3 spans 15 amino acids. Germline CDR1 MNHEY, CDR2 SVGAGI.